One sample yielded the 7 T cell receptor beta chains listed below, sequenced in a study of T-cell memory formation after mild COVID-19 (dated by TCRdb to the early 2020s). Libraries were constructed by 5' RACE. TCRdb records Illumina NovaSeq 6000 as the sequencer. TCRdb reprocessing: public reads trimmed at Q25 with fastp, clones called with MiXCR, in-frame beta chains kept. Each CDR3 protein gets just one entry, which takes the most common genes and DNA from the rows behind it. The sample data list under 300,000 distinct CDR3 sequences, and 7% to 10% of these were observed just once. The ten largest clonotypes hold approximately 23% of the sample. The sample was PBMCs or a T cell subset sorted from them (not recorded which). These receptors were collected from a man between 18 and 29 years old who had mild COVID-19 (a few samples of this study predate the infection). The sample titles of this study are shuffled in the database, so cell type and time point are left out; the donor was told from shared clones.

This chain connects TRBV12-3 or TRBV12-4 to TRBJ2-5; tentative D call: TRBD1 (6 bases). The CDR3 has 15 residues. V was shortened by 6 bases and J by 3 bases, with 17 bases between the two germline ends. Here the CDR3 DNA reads TGTGCCAGCAGGTTTAGGACCAACAGGGAAGAGACCCAGTACTTC. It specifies CASRFRTNREETQYF.

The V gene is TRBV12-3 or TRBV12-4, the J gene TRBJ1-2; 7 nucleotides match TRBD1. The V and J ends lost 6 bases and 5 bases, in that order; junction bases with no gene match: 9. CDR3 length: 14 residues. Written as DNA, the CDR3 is TGTGCCAGCAGGCGACAGGGTGTCGTGTATGGCTACACCTTC. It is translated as CASRRQGVVYGYTF.

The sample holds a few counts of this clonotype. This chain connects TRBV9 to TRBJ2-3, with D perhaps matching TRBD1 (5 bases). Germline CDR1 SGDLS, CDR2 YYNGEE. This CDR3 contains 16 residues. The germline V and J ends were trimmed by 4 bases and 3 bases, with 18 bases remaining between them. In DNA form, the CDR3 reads TGTGCCAGCAGCACCCCCAGACAGCTACCAACAGATACGCAGTATTTT. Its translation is CASSTPRQLPTDTQYF.

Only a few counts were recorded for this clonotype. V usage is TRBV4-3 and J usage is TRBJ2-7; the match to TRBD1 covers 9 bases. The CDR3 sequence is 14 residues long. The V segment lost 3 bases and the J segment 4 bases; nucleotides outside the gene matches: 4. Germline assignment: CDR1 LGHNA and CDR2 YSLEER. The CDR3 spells CASSHPGTGYEQYV. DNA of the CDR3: TGCGCCAGCAGCCATCCCGGGACAGGGTACGAGCAGTACGTC.

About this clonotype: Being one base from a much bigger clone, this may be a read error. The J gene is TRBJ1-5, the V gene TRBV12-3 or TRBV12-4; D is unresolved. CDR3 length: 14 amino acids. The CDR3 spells CASNAAASNQTQHF. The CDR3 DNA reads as TGTGCCAGCAATGCCGCGGCCAGTAATCAGACCCAGCATTTT.

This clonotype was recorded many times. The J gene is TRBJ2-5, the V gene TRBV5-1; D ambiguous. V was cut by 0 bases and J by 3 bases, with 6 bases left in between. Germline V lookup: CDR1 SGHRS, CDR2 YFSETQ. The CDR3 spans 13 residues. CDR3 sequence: CASSLGSEETQYF. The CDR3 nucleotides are TGCGCCAGCAGCTTGGGCTCAGAAGAGACCCAGTACTTC. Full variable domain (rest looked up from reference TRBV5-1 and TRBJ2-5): KAGVTQTPRYLIKTRGQQVTLSCSPISGHRSVSWYQQTPGQGLQFLFEYFSETQRNKGNFPGRFSGRQFSNSRSEMNVSTLELGDSALYLCASSLGSEETQYFGPGTRLLVL.

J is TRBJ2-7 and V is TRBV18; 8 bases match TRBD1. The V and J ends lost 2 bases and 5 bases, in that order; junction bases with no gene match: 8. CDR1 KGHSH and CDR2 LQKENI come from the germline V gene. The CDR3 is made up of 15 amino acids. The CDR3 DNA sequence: TGTGCCAGCTCACCAACGACAGGGGCCCCCCACGAGCAGTACTTC. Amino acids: CASSPTTGAPHEQYF.